A single sample is the source of the 26 T cell receptor beta chains below, sequenced in a study of beta chain features in type 1 diabetes. General study results and limits: Type 1 diabetes patients had moderately but significantly shorter TCRB CDR3s in all four CD4+ subsets.

The sequenced template was cDNA made from the entire isolated RNA. TCRdb's table, derived via immunoSEQ multiplex PCR, lists solely in-frame clones and lacks some. Of some 330,000 clones detected, around 13% appear once; the ten largest clones hold 0.0095% to 0.012%. No antigen is known for these receptors. The sequenced sample consisted of naive CD4+ T cells from blood. The source of these receptors is a woman aged 18-30 years with type 1 diabetes.

In this sample, this clone turned up a few times. This chain uses TRBV9 with TRBJ1-4; the D is unclear. CDR1 is SGDLS and CDR2 is YYNGEE in the germline V gene. Trimming took 4 bases from V and 8 from J, leaving 18 bases between them. CDR3 length: 15 residues. The CDR3 region has the DNA TGTGCCAGCAGCCCCCTGGCAGGTTTTAACGAAAAACTGTTTTTT. Its protein product is CASSPLAGFNEKLFF.

The rearrangement links TRBV7-2 to TRBJ2-7, with a weak D call TRBD2 (6 bases). The CDR3 contains 13 residues. Looked up from germline, CDR1 is SGHTA and CDR2 is FQGNSA. V gave up 5 bases and J gave up 4 bases, with 12 bases separating them. CDR3 coding DNA: TGTGCCAGCAGCCCTAGCGTAGGGTACGAGCAGTACTTC. Translation: CASSPSVGYEQYF.

This clone has only a few counts. The rearrangement links TRBV5-1 to TRBJ2-1; 10 bases line up with TRBD2. The ends lost 3 bases at V and 9 bases at J; junction bases unmatched: 9. The germline V gene encodes CDR1 SGHRS and CDR2 YFSETQ. CDR3 length: 15 residues. DNA of the CDR3: TGCGCCAGCAGCTGGGCCGGGACTAGCGTGCCTGAGCAGTTCTTC. Translating gives CASSWAGTSVPEQFF. The complete variable domain, with remaining parts taken from reference TRBV5-1 and TRBJ2-1, reads KAGVTQTPRYLIKTRGQQVTLSCSPISGHRSVSWYQQTPGQGLQFLFEYFSETQRNKGNFPGRFSGRQFSNSRSEMNVSTLELGDSALYLCASSWAGTSVPEQFFGPGTRLTVL.

The rearrangement links TRBV2 to TRBJ2-3, with a possible D match to TRBD1 (5 bases). Trimming shortened V by 3 bases and J by 1 base, and 11 bases separated the two germline ends. CDR1 SNHLY and CDR2 FYNNEI come from the germline V gene. The CDR3 spans 15 residues. The CDR3 protein is CASSDRQTGTDTQYF. The CDR3, as DNA: TGTGCCAGCAGTGACCGACAGACCGGCACAGATACGCAGTATTTT.

The rearrangement uses TRBV19 and TRBJ1-5, with 10 positions matching TRBD1. Losses at the gene ends were 6 bases for V and 11 bases for J; bases not matched to a gene: 10. Germline assignment: CDR1 LNHDA and CDR2 SQIVND (reference sequence). The CDR3 spans 14 residues. Here the CDR3 DNA reads TGTGCCAGTAGACTGGGACAGGGGCCGCGGGCCCAGCATTTT. As protein: CASRLGQGPRAQHF.

This clone was seen only a few times. This chain connects TRBV5-1 to TRBJ1-1; 8 nucleotides match TRBD1. The V gene's germline CDR1 is SGHRS and CDR2 YFSETQ. CDR3 length: 16 residues. The V gene end was trimmed by 5 bases and the J gene end by 3 bases; junction bases not matched to a gene: 12. Here the CDR3 DNA reads TGCGCCAGCAGGCAGGACTGGACAGGGCGGGACACTGAAGCTTTCTTT. The encoded protein is CASRQDWTGRDTEAFF.

V gene TRBV4-1 combines with J gene TRBJ2-7; 8 nucleotides align to TRBD2. Unmatched junction bases numbered 12, after V lost 7 bases and J lost 4 bases. Per germline, CDR1 MGHRA and CDR2 YSYEKL. The length of the CDR3 is 15 residues. DNA for the CDR3: TGCGCCAGCAAGCCCTTTCACAGCGGGAGTTACGAGCAGTACTTC. Encoded protein: CASKPFHSGSYEQYF.

Only a few counts were recorded for this clone. The chain is built from TRBV30 and TRBJ2-5, with D possibly TRBD2 on 5 matching bases. Germline V gene sequence: CDR1 GTSNPN, CDR2 SVGIG (reference sequence). CDR3 size: 13 residues. V lost 3 bases and J 4 bases, leaving 12 bases between the germline ends. The CDR3 DNA is TGTGCCTGGAGCTCCGGGGTGGTAGAGACCCAGTACTTC. Translation gives CAWSSGVVETQYF.

This clone occurred a few times. This sequence joins TRBV7-9 and TRBJ1-2, with D perhaps matching TRBD1 (6 bases). Germline CDR1 is SEHNR and CDR2 is FQNEAQ (reference sequence). With 5 bases removed from V and 6 bases from J, the gap between germline ends came to 16 bases. The CDR3 spans 14 residues. The CDR3 loop is CASSKHNRVDGYTF. CDR3 bases: TGTGCCAGCAGCAAGCACAACAGGGTGGATGGCTACACCTTC.

This clone was seen only a few times. The chain recombines TRBV19 with TRBJ1-5, with D uncertain. The V and J ends lost 7 bases and 0 bases respectively, with 10 bases between them. CDR3 length equals 14 residues. Germline CDR1 reads LNHDA; CDR2 reads SQIVND (reference sequence). CDR3 nucleotide sequence: TGTGCCAGTACTCTTCTCTATAGCAATCAGCCCCAGCATTTT. Amino acid sequence: CASTLLYSNQPQHF.

The table lists this clone with a few counts. The chain combines TRBV4-1 with TRBJ1-2; unclear D gene. V dropped 2 bases and J dropped 7 bases, with 17 bases sitting between them. This CDR3 is 15 amino acids long. CDR1 is MGHRA and CDR2 is YSYEKL in the germline V gene. DNA of the CDR3: TGCGCCAGCAGCCAAATCTTCGCGGCATACCGTGGCTACACCTTC. Its protein is CASSQIFAAYRGYTF.

The gene calls are TRBV7-3 and TRBJ1-1, with 7 bases identical to TRBD1. There are 14 residues in the CDR3. CDR1 and CDR2 (germline): SGHTA, FQGTGA. V lost 5 bases, J lost 0 bases, and 3 bases stayed unmatched. DNA of the CDR3: TGTGCCAGCAGCATGACAGGGTTGAACACTGAAGCTTTCTTT. It is translated as CASSMTGLNTEAFF.

This clone was seen only a few times. The chain employs TRBV25-1 and TRBJ2-2, with TRBD1 identical over 7 bases. The CDR3 length is 16 residues. Per germline, CDR1 MGHDK and CDR2 SYGVNS. Germline trimming cut 2 bases from V and 3 bases from J; bases unmatched to any gene: 6. The CDR3 nucleotides read TGTGCCAGCAGTGAACCGACAGGGATGGACACCGGGGAGCTGTTTTTT. Amino acid sequence: CASSEPTGMDTGELFF.

V and J are TRBV18 and TRBJ1-2; 7 bases match TRBD1. The CDR3 contains 13 residues. J was trimmed by 3 bases and V by 6 bases; bases with no gene match: 4. The germline CDR1 and CDR2 sequences are KGHSH and LQKENI. The CDR3 nucleotides are TGTGCCAGCTCGTTTGACAGGGACTATGGCTACACCTTC. It is translated as CASSFDRDYGYTF.

This clone showed up just a few times. V is TRBV10-3 and J is TRBJ2-1; 7 bases line up with TRBD2. After removal of 6 bases from V and 7 bases from J, the junction contained 9 bases not matched to a gene. The germline gives CDR1 ENHRY, CDR2 SYGVKD. This CDR3 region has 14 residues. CDR3 amino acids: CAISLQREGNEQFF. For the CDR3, the DNA is TGTGCCATCAGCCTGCAGCGGGAAGGGAATGAGCAGTTCTTC.

The V call is TRBV5-1, the J call TRBJ2-5; 8 positions match TRBD1. J gave up 5 bases and V 3 bases, and 15 bases lay outside the gene matches. CDR1 SGHRS and CDR2 YFSETQ come from the germline V gene. CDR3 length: 17 residues. This CDR3 is CASSSRTWTGIVETQYF. CDR3 coding DNA: TGCGCCAGCAGCTCGAGGACTTGGACAGGGATTGTGGAGACCCAGTACTTC. Full variable domain (missing parts from reference TRBV5-1 and TRBJ2-5): KAGVTQTPRYLIKTRGQQVTLSCSPISGHRSVSWYQQTPGQGLQFLFEYFSETQRNKGNFPGRFSGRQFSNSRSEMNVSTLELGDSALYLCASSSRTWTGIVETQYFGPGTRLLVL.

The chain recombines TRBV29-1 with TRBJ2-1; tentatively, D is TRBD2 (6 bases). The CDR3 runs 15 residues. Germline loops: CDR1 SQVTM, CDR2 ANQGSEA. Trimming removed 8 bases from V and 0 bases from J, with 17 bases in between. The chain's CDR3 is CSYQGGESSYNEQFF. CDR3 nucleotides: TGCAGCTACCAAGGCGGGGAGAGCTCCTACAATGAGCAGTTCTTC.

Only a few counts were recorded for this clone. V usage is TRBV5-1 and J usage is TRBJ2-1, with D tentatively TRBD1 (6 bases). This CDR3 has 15 residues. Germline V gene data show CDR1 as SGHRS and CDR2 as YFSETQ. With 2 bases removed from V and 8 bases from J, the gap between germline ends came to 17 bases. CDR3 sequence: CASSFGAGTFHEQFF. For the CDR3, the DNA is TGCGCCAGCAGCTTCGGGGCCGGGACATTCCATGAGCAGTTCTTC.

This clone was seen a few times. V gene TRBV30 combines with J gene TRBJ1-1; unclear D gene. The germline V gene has CDR1 GTSNPN and CDR2 SVGIG (reference sequence). The CDR3 sequence is 14 residues long. V was clipped by 0 bases and J by 0 bases, with 8 bases between them. The CDR3 reads CAWSVESVNTEAFF. In DNA, the CDR3 is TGTGCCTGGAGTGTCGAGTCCGTGAACACTGAAGCTTTCTTT.

The chain joins TRBV18 to TRBJ2-3; D is perhaps TRBD1 (6 bases). V lost 2 bases, J lost 4 bases, and 16 bases lay in between. Germline CDR1 KGHSH, CDR2 LQKENI. The CDR3 consists of 16 residues. CDR3 region: CASSPMGSGVPDTQYF. The CDR3 DNA reads as TGTGCCAGCTCACCAATGGGATCAGGGGTCCCAGATACGCAGTATTTT.

The J gene is TRBJ1-1, the V gene TRBV4-3, with D possibly matching TRBD1 (6 bases). The CDR3 is 15 amino acids. CDR1 and CDR2 from the germline V gene are LGHNA and YSLEER. Trimming left V 4 bases short and J 0 bases short, with 12 bases between. The chain's CDR3 is CASSPQGQLNTEAFF. The CDR3 region has the DNA TGCGCCAGCAGCCCCCAGGGGCAGCTGAACACTGAAGCTTTCTTT.

J is TRBJ2-7 and V is TRBV21-1; the table's D call, TRBD2, has no DNA check behind it. TRBV21-1 is annotated as a pseudogene. The CDR3 contains 18 residues. In DNA form, the CDR3 reads TGTGCCAGCAGTCCGGGACTAGCGGGTCAGAAGAGCTCCTACGAGCAGTACTTC. Residues: CASSPGLAGQKSSYEQYF.

This clone was detected only a few times. This chain joins TRBV7-3 and TRBJ2-3; weak D call: TRBD2 (6 bases). The CDR3 runs 13 residues. Deletions cut 5 bases from V and 3 bases from J, with 9 bases between. Per the germline V gene, CDR1 is SGHTA and CDR2 is FQGTGA. Written as DNA, the CDR3 is TGTGCCAGCAGCCGGGGGTTAACAGATACGCAGTATTTT. It is translated as CASSRGLTDTQYF.

V and J are TRBV7-2 and TRBJ2-1, with a tentative D call TRBD2 (6 bases). CDR3 length: 16 amino acids. The germline V gene has CDR1 SGHTA and CDR2 FQGNSA. V lost 4 bases and J lost 0, with 13 bases in between. CDR3 region: CASSSPGGSSYNEQFF. The CDR3 nucleotides are TGTGCCAGCAGCTCACCCGGGGGAAGCTCCTACAATGAGCAGTTCTTC. The entire variable domain, with the rest obtained from reference TRBV7-2 and TRBJ2-1, is as follows: GAGVSQSPSNKVTEKGKDVELRCDPISGHTALYWYRQSLGQGLEFLIYFQGNSAPDKSGLPSDRFSAERTGGSVSTLTIQRTQQEDSAVYLCASSSPGGSSYNEQFFGPGTRLTVL.

This clone was counted a few times. The chain is built from TRBV5-1 and TRBJ2-5; weak D call: TRBD1 (6 bases). V was shortened by 2 bases and J by 5 bases, with 10 bases between the two germline ends. The germline V gene has CDR1 SGHRS and CDR2 YFSETQ. The CDR3 consists of 13 residues. The CDR3, as DNA: TGCGCCAGCAGCTTATATACAGGGGAGACCCAGTACTTC. Amino acids: CASSLYTGETQYF.

This clone was detected only a few times. CDR3 sequence reads: CASSFSHRQNTEAFF. The CDR3 nucleotides are TGCGCCAGCAGCTTCTCCCACCGACAGAACACTGAAGCTTTCTTT. The J gene is TRBJ1-1, the V gene TRBV5-1; D unresolved. Looked up from germline, CDR1 is SGHRS and CDR2 is YFSETQ. This CDR3 region has 15 residues. Trimming removed 2 bases from V and 1 base from J, with 12 bases in between.